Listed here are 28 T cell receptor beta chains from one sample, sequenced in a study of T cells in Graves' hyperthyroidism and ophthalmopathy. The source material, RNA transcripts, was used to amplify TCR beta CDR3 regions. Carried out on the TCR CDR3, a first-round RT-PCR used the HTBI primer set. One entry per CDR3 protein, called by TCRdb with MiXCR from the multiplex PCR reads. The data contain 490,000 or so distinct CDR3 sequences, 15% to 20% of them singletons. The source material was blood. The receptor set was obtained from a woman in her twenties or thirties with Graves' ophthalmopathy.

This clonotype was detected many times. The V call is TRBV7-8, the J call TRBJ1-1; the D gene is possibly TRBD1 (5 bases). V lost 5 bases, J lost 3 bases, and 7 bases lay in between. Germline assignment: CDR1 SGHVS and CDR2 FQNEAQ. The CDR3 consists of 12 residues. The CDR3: CASSPGHTEAFF. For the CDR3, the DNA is TGTGCCAGCAGCCCGGGACACACTGAAGCTTTCTTT. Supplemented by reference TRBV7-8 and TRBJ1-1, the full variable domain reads GAGVSQSPRYKVAKRGQDVALRCDPISGHVSLFWYQQALGQGPEFLTYFQNEAQLDKSGLPSDRFFAERPEGSVSTLKIQRTQQEDSAVYLCASSPGHTEAFFGQGTRLTVV.

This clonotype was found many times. CDR3 coding DNA: TGTGCCAGCAGTTACTCCCCTAGCGGGAGGGATGAGCAGTTCTTC. This encodes CASSYSPSGRDEQFF. This chain links TRBV6-2 or TRBV6-3 with TRBJ2-1; 12 bases are shared with TRBD2. J lost 8 bases, V lost 0 bases, and 2 bases had no gene match. This CDR3 is 15 amino acids long. Germline values: CDR1 MNHEY, CDR2 SVGEGT.

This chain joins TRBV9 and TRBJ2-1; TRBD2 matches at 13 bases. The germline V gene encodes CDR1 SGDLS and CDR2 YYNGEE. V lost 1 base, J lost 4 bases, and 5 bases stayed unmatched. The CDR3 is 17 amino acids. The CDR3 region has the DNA TGTGCCAGCAGCGTAAAACTAGCGGGAGGGTTGTACAATGAGCAGTTCTTC. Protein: CASSVKLAGGLYNEQFF.

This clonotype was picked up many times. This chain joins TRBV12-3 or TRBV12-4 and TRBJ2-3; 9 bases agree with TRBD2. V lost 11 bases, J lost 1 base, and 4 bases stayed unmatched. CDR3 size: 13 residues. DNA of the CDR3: TGTGCCGGAAGACTAGCGGGCACAGATACGCAGTATTTT. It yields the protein CAGRLAGTDTQYF.

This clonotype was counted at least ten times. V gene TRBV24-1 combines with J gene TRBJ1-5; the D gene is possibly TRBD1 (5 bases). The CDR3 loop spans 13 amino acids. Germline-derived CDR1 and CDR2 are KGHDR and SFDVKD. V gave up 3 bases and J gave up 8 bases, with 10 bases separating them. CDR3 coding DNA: TGTGCCACCAGTGATGGGGGTTGGGAGCCCCAGCATTTT. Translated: CATSDGGWEPQHF.

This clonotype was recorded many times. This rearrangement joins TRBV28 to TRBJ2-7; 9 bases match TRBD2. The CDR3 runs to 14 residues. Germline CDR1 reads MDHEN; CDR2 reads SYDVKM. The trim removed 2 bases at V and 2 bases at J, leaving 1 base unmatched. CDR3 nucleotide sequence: TGTGCCAGCAGTTTAGCGGGAGGGCCCTACGAGCAGTACTTC. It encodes CASSLAGGPYEQYF. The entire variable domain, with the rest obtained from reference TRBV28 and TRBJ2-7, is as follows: DVKVTQSSRYLVKRTGEKVFLECVQDMDHENMFWYRQDPGLGLRLIYFSYDVKMKEKGDIPEGYSVSREKKERFSLILESASTNQTSMYLCASSLAGGPYEQYFGPGTRLTVT.

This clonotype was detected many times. CDR3 sequence (DNA): TGTGCCAGCAGCGAATACACAGATACGCAGTATTTT. Translation: CASSEYTDTQYF. The chain recombines TRBV7-2 with TRBJ2-3; D remains unclear. V lost 5 bases, J lost 2 bases, and 5 bases lay in between. Per germline, CDR1 SGHTA and CDR2 FQGNSA. The CDR3 runs 12 residues.

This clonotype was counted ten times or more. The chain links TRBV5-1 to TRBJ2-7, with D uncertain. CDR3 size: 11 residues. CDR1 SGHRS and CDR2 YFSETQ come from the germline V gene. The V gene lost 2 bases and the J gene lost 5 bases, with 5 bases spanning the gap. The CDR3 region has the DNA TGCGCCAGCAGCTTAATGAACGAGCAGTACTTC. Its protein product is CASSLMNEQYF.

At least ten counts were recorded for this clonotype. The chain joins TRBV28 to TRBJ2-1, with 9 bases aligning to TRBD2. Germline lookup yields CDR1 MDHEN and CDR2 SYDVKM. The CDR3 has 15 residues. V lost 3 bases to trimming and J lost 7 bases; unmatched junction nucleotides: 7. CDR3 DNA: TGTGCCAGCAGTTTCTCGCTAGCGGGATCAAATGAGCAGTTCTTC. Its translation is CASSFSLAGSNEQFF.

The CDR3 DNA sequence: TGCAGTGCTGCGGGAGGGCCAGGGGAGACCCAGTACTTC. Translating it yields CSAAGGPGETQYF. The V gene is TRBV20-1, the J gene TRBJ2-5; 9 bases line up with TRBD2. Germline-derived CDR1 and CDR2 are DFQATT and SNEGSKA (reference sequence). The CDR3 is 13 amino acids. V shed 5 bases, J shed 5 bases, and the junction held 6 bases outside the gene matches.

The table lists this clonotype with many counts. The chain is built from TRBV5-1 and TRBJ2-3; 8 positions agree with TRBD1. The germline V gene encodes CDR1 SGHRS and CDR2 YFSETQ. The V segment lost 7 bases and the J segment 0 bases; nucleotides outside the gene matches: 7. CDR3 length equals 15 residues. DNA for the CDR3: TGCGCCAGCCGAGAGACAGGGGCTAGCACAGATACGCAGTATTTT. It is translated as CASRETGASTDTQYF.

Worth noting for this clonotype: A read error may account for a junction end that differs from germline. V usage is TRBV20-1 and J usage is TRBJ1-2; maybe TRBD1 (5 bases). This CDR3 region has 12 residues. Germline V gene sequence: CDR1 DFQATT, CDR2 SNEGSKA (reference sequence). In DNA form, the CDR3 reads TGCAGTGCTAGTCGGCAGGGACCCGATCCGTCCTTC. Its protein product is CSASRQGPDPSF.

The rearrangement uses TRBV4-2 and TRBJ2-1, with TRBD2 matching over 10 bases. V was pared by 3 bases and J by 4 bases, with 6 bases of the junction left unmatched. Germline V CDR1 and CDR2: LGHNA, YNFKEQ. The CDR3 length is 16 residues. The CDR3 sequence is CASSQRAGGGYNEQFF. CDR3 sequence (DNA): TGTGCCAGCAGCCAGAGAGCGGGAGGGGGGTACAATGAGCAGTTCTTC.

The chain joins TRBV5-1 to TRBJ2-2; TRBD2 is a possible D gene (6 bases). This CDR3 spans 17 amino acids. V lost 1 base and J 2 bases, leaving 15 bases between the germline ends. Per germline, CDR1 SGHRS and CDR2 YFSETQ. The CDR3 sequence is CASSLLTGTLNTGELFF. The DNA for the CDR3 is TGCGCCAGCAGCTTGCTGACCGGGACTCTTAACACCGGGGAGCTGTTTTTT.

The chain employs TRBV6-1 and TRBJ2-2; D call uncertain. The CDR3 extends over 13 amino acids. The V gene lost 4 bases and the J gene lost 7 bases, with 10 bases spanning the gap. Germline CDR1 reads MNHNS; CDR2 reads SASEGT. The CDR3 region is CASSATFSGELFF. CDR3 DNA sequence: TGTGCCAGCAGTGCCACTTTCAGCGGGGAGCTGTTTTTT.

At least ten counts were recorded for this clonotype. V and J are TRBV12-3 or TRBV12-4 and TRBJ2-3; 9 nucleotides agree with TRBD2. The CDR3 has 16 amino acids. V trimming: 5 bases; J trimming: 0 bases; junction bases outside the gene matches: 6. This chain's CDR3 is CASSLRLADSTDTQYF. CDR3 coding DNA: TGTGCCAGCAGTCTCCGACTAGCGGATAGCACAGATACGCAGTATTTT.

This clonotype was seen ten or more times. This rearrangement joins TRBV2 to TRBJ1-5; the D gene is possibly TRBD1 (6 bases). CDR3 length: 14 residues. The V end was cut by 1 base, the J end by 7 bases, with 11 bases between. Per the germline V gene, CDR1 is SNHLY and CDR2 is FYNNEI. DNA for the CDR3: TGTGCCAGCAGTGAAGACAGGGCAGGGCAGCCCCAGCATTTT. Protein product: CASSEDRAGQPQHF.

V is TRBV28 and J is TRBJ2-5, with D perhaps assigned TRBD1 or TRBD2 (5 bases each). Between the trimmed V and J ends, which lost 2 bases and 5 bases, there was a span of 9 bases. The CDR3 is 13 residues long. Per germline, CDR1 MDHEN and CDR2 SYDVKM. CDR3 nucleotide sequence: TGTGCCAGCAGTTTACCCGAGGGGGAGACCCAGTACTTC. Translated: CASSLPEGETQYF. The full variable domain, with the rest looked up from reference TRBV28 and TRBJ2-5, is DVKVTQSSRYLVKRTGEKVFLECVQDMDHENMFWYRQDPGLGLRLIYFSYDVKMKEKGDIPEGYSVSREKKERFSLILESASTNQTSMYLCASSLPEGETQYFGPGTRLLVL.

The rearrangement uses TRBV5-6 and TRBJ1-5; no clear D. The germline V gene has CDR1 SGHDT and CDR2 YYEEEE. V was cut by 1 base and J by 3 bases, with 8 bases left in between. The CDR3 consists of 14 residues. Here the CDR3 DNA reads TGTGCCAGCAGCTTGAGAGAGATCAATCAGCCCCAGCATTTT. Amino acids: CASSLREINQPQHF.

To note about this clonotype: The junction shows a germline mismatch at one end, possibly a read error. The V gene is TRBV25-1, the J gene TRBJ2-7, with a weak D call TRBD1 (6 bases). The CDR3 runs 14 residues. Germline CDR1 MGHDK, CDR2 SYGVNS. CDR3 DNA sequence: TGTGCCAGCAGTGTAGAGACAGGATTCTACAAGCAGTACTTC. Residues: CASSVETGFYKQYF.

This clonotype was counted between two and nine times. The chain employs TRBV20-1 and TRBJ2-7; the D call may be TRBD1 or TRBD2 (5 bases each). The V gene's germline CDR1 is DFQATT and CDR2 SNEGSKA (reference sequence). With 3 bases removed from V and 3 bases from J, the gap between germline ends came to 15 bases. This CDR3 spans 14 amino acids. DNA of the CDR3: TGCAGTGCTAGGGGACCCCGGGATTTCTACGAGCAGTACTTC. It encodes CSARGPRDFYEQYF.

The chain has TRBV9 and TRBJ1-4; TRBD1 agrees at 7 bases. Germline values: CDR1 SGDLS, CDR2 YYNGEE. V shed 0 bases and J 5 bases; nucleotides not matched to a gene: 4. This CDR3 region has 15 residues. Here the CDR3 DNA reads TGTGCCAGCAGCGTAGCTGGGACAGACAATGAAAAACTGTTTTTT. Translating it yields CASSVAGTDNEKLFF.

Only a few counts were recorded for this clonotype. The CDR3 here is CASRQTLNYGYTF. The CDR3 coding sequence is TGTGCCAGCAGGCAGACACTTAACTATGGCTACACCTTC. V usage is TRBV6-1 and J usage is TRBJ1-2; the D is unclear. CDR3 length equals 13 residues. Trimming removed 6 bases from V and 1 base from J, with 9 bases in between. Germline V CDR1 and CDR2: MNHNS, SASEGT.

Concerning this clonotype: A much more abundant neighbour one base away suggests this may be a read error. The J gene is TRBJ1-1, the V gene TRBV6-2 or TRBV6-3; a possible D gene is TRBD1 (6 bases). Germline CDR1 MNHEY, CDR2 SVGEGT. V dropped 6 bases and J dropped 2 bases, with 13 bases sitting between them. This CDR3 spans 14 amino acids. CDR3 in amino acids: CASRWTEVNTEAFF. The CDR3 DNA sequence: TGTGCCAGCAGGTGGACAGAAGTAAACACTGAAGCTTTCTTT.

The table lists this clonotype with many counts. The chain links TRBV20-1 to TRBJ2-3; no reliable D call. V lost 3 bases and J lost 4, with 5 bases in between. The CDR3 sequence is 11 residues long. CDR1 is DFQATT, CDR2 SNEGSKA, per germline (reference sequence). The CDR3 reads CSARKSDTQYF. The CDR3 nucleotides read TGCAGTGCTAGGAAATCAGATACGCAGTATTTT.

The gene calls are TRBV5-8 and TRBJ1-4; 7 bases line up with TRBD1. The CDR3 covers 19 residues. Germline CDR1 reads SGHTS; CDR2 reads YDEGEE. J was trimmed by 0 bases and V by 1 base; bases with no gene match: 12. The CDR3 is CASSLNHRGGDATNEKLFF. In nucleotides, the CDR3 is TGTGCCAGCAGCTTGAACCACAGGGGAGGGGATGCAACTAATGAAAAACTGTTTTTT. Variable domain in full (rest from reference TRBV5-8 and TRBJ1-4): EAGVTQSPTHLIKTRGQQATLRCSPISGHTSVYWYQQALGLGLQFLLWYDEGEERNRGNFPPRFSGRQFPNYSSELNVNALELEDSALYLCASSLNHRGGDATNEKLFFGSGTQLSVL.

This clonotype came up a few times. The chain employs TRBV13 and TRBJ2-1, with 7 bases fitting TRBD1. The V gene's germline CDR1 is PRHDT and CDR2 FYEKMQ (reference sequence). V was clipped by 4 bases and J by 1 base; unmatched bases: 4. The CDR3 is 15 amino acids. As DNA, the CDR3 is TGTGCCAGCAGCTCGGGACAGCTTTCCTACAATGAGCAGTTCTTC. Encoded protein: CASSSGQLSYNEQFF.

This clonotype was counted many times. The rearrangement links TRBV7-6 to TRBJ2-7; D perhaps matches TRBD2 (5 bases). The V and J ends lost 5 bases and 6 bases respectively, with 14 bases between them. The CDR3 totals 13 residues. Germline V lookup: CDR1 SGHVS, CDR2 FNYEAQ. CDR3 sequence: CASSAKSGSEQYF. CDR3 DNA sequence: TGTGCCAGCAGCGCAAAATCGGGAAGCGAGCAGTACTTC.